A selection of T cell receptor beta chains follows, all from one sample in a study of shared clonotypes between healthy human individuals. Only in-frame clones appear in the TCRdb table, and some are missing; sequencing was by immunoSEQ multiplex PCR. This table holds over 2,000,000 clones, 90% to 95% found once. Sequences were obtained from naive CD8+ T cells from PBMCs. Receptors originate from a man aged 18 to 35 in good health. Some clones in this sample may be carry-over from other donors' samples. Each CDR3 is given with its conserved first and last residue. A D gene is named only where the DNA matches it firmly. Size is omitted from some rows. Given values are once, few, many or a class for expanded clones.

V: TRBV5-6; J: TRBJ2-3; size: -; D: -; DNA: TGTGCCAGCAGCTTGGTGGGCAGGGCTAGCACAGATACGCAGTATTTT; CDR3: CASSLVGRASTDTQYF
V: TRBV6-6; J: TRBJ2-7; size: once; D: -; DNA: TGTGCCAGCAGTTACTCTAGGACCGAGCAGTACTTC; CDR3: CASSYSRTEQYF
V: TRBV7-9; J: TRBJ2-3; size: -; D: TRBD2; DNA: TGTGCCAGCAGCCCACGGCGGGAGGGGACTTTCACAGATACGCAGTATTTT; CDR3: CASSPRREGTFTDTQYF
V: TRBV30; J: TRBJ2-7; size: -; D: TRBD1; DNA: TGTGCCTGGAGTGAACAGGGGATAACCTACGAGCAGTACTTC; CDR3: CAWSEQGITYEQYF
V: TRBV7-6; J: TRBJ1-1; size: -; D: -; DNA: TGTGCCAGCAGCGTCGGTGTAAGGGCAGGCTTGACTGAAGCTTTCTTT; CDR3: CASSVGVRAGLTEAFF
V: TRBV7-9; J: TRBJ2-2; size: once; D: TRBD1; DNA: TGTGGACAGGGGGAAATCACCGGGGAGCTGTTTTTT; CDR3: CGQGEITGELFF
V: TRBV5-6; J: TRBJ1-1; size: -; D: -; DNA: TGTGCCAGCAGTATAGCGAACACTGAAGCTTTCTTT; CDR3: CASSIANTEAFF
V: TRBV19; J: TRBJ2-1; size: -; D: TRBD2; DNA: TGTGCCAGTAGTATAGATTATGCTAGCGGGAGCTACAATGAGCAGTTCTTC; CDR3: CASSIDYASGSYNEQFF
V: TRBV28; J: TRBJ2-7; size: -; D: -; DNA: TGTGCCAGCAGTTTTCTCGACGGAGACTACGAGCAGTACTTC; CDR3: CASSFLDGDYEQYF
V: TRBV28; J: TRBJ2-5; size: -; D: -; DNA: TGTGCCAGCATAGGTGAGGGAGTGGAGACCCAGTACTTC; CDR3: CASIGEGVETQYF
V: TRBV5-1; J: TRBJ2-3; size: -; D: -; DNA: TGCGCCAGCAGCTTGGGGTGGACTTCGGATACGCAGTATTTT; CDR3: CASSLGWTSDTQYF
V: TRBV7-2; J: TRBJ1-2; size: -; D: TRBD1; DNA: TGTGCCAGCAGCTTCCGACAGGGACTAGGCTATGGCTACACCTTC; CDR3: CASSFRQGLGYGYTF
V: TRBV13; J: TRBJ2-5; size: -; D: -; DNA: TGTGCCAGCAGCTCCCAAGAAGAGACCCAGTACTTC; CDR3: CASSSQEETQYF
V: TRBV5-1; J: TRBJ2-3; size: -; D: TRBD1; DNA: TGCGCCAGCAGCCCAGCTTGGAGGGACAGGGGTAGTAGAGATACGCAGTATTTT; CDR3: CASSPAWRDRGSRDTQYF
V: TRBV27; J: TRBJ2-7; size: -; D: TRBD2; DNA: TGTGCCAGCAGGTGGACTAGCGGGATCGACGAGCAGTACTTC; CDR3: CASRWTSGIDEQYF
V: TRBV28; J: TRBJ2-4; size: -; D: TRBD2; DNA: TGTGCCAGCAGTTGGGACATAGCGGGGGCAAACATTCAGTACTTC; CDR3: CASSWDIAGANIQYF
V: TRBV5-1; J: TRBJ2-3; size: -; D: TRBD2; DNA: TGCGCCAGCAGCTTGGGGAGCGGGGGCAGCACAGATACGCAGTATTTT; CDR3: CASSLGSGGSTDTQYF
V: TRBV27; J: TRBJ2-7; size: -; D: TRBD2; DNA: TGTGCCAGCAGTTTGAGTTCTCTGGCGGGAGGGCCTTTTTACGAGCAGTACTTC; CDR3: CASSLSSLAGGPFYEQYF
V: TRBV5-1; J: TRBJ2-7; size: -; D: -; DNA: TGCGCCAGCAGCCTTGACAGAACCTACGAGCAGTACTTC; CDR3: CASSLDRTYEQYF
V: TRBV5-1; J: TRBJ2-1; size: -; D: -; DNA: TGCGCCAGCAGCTCCCTTCTATTTAATGAGCAGTTCTTC; CDR3: CASSSLLFNEQFF
V: TRBV7-9; J: TRBJ2-3; size: -; D: TRBD2; DNA: TGTGCCAGCAGCTACAGACTAGCGGGAGGGACAGATACGCAGTATTTT; CDR3: CASSYRLAGGTDTQYF
V: TRBV2; J: TRBJ2-1; size: -; D: TRBD2; DNA: TGTGCCAGCAGTGCCTCGGGGCGGGAGTTTGTCCATGAGCAGTTCTTC; CDR3: CASSASGREFVHEQFF
V: TRBV6-6; J: TRBJ1-5; size: few; D: -; DNA: TGTGCCGTCGCTGGCGCTAATAGCAATCAGCCCCAGCATTTT; CDR3: CAVAGANSNQPQHF
V: TRBV28; J: TRBJ2-7; size: -; D: -; DNA: TGTGCCAGCAGTTTTCGAGGGACAATTTACGAGCAGTACTTC; CDR3: CASSFRGTIYEQYF
V: TRBV28; J: TRBJ2-7; size: -; D: -; DNA: TGTGCCAGCAGTCCCCCTTTTATGGGAGATTACGAGCAGTACTTC; CDR3: CASSPPFMGDYEQYF
V: TRBV18; J: TRBJ2-1; size: -; D: -; DNA: TGTGCCAGCTCACCCTCGCAGGAAAGCTCCTACAATGAGCAGTTCTTC; CDR3: CASSPSQESSYNEQFF
V: TRBV6-5; J: TRBJ1-5; size: -; D: -; DNA: TGTGCCAGCAGTTATACGAGCAATCAGCCCCAGCATTTT; CDR3: CASSYTSNQPQHF